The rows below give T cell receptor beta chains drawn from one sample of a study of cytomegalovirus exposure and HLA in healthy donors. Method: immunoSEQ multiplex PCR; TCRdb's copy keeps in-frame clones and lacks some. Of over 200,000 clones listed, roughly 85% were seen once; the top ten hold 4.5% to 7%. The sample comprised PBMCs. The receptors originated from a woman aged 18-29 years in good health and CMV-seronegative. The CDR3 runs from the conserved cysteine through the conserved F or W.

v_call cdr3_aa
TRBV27 CAIRQGSRYNEQFF
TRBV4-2 CASSQEPRVGYEQYF
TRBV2 CASRLGQWPNTEQFF
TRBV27 CASSLSTGTPYEQYF
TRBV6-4 CASSDSAGAGNEQFF
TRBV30 CATDRGLFDTEAFF
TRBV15 CATSGRTANTEAFF
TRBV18 CASSPAQGSGNTIYF
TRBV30 CAWNHRGEQPQHF
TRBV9 CASSAEAKANNEQFF
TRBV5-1 CASSHVRGDSNEQFF
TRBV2 CASTLQGASSYEQYF
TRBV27 CTSRGGRNTEAFF
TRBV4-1 CASSQGLAGGLYQETQYF
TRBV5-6 CASSLGTYEQYF
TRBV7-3 CASSEGGAANEQFF
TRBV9 CASSGTDSSAFF
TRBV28 CASSIAERDFNYGYTF
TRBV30 CAWTKGGHSGNTIYF
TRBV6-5 CASSPQGSNEKLFF
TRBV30 CAWSVSSLGAQYF
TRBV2 CASSGRTVPYTEAFF
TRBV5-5 CASSLPGHRNTEAFF
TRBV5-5 CASSLGSTGNTEAFF
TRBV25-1 CASSEHAITDTQYF
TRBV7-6 CASSPGQGLSNQPQHF
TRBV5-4 CASSLASGTGMYEQYF
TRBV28 CASTPLTKGNQPQHF
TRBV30 CAWSRDISGNTIYF
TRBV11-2 CASSIRGGMDSPLHF
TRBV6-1 CASGLAGEGEQFF
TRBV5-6 CASSLGLRGRGQPQHF
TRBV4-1 CASSQGLAKGGLGDTIYF
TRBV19 CASSIGSGAATEAFF
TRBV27 CASSLLTSVGAIQYF
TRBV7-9 CASSLTGGVAEAFF
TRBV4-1 CAGGTATNEKLFF
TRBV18 CASSPQGHVNTEAFF
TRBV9 CASSVEGRAHYEQYF
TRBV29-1 CSVEGRNTEAFF
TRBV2 CASSGSGTYEQYF
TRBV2 CASSVKSANSSYEQYF
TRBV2 CASETGRGDQPQHF
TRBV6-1 CASSGGTAWVGANVLTF
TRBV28 CASRPGTRDIWSYEQYF
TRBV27 CASAGQGPSYEQYF
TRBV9 CASSPSPRTDTQYF
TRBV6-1 CASSNRAANYGYTF
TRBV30 CAWTGLRGSYNEQFF
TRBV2 CASRDRASYSNQPQHF
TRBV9 CASSVDGGGRGVDEQFF
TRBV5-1 CASSLAPNTGNTIYF
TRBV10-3 CAITLGGAGNTIYF
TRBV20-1 CSARDDHEQYF
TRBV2 CASTRAWQASSYEQYF
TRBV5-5 CASSSPRDRVSGEQYF
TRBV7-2 CASSPRGAATDTQYF